This is a list of T cell receptor beta chains from one sample in a study of T cell repertoires in cytomegalovirus infection. No antigens are known for them. TCRdb itself ran the reads through MiXCR, one entry per CDR3 protein. The sample has about 220,000 distinct CDR3 sequences, 30% to 45% seen once. The sample was CD8+ T cells from cultured PBMCs, taken from culture after CMV antigen stimulation. The receptors were gathered from a human donor in good health (CMV status not recorded). Some clones in this sample may be carry-over from other donors' samples. Both conserved end residues are part of each CDR3. D genes are given only for firm matches. Not all rows give a size; the values are once, few, many and, for expanded clones, a class.

>TRBD2|TRBV10-3|-|TRBJ2-5
TGTGCCATCAGTGAGGAACTAGCGGGCCAGGGGGAGACCCAGTACTTC
CAISEELAGQGETQYF
>-|TRBV7-9|few|TRBJ2-7
TGTGCCAGCAGCTTTCCGAGGGGGGGCAACTACGAGCAGTACTTC
CASSFPRGGNYEQYF
>-|TRBV9|-|TRBJ2-7
TGTGCCAGCAACACCGGGGGCTCCTACGAGCAGTACTTC
CASNTGGSYEQYF
>-|TRBV5-6|-|TRBJ1-1
TGTGCCAGCTCCTCTGGGGGAGGAGGCCTGAACACTGAAGCTTTCTTT
CASSSGGGGLNTEAFF
>TRBD1|TRBV19|-|TRBJ2-7
TGTGCCAGTAGTCCCGGACAGGCACCCTCCTACGAGCAGTACTTC
CASSPGQAPSYEQYF
>-|TRBV12-3/TRBV12-4|-|TRBJ1-1
TGTGCCAGCAGCTTCGCCTGGAGGAACACTGAAGCTTTCTTT
CASSFAWRNTEAFF
>-|TRBV4-2|many|TRBJ2-2
TGTGCCAGCAGCCTACAACTCTTGAACACCGGGGAGCTGTTTTTT
CASSLQLLNTGELFF
>-|TRBV2|-|TRBJ2-1
TGTGCCAGCCCCGGGACCGTGACCCGGGAGCAGTTCTTC
CASPGTVTREQFF
>-|TRBV7-3|-|TRBJ2-7
TGTGCCAGCAGTGAACAGGGACACGAGCAGTACTTC
CASSEQGHEQYF
>-|TRBV7-2|many|TRBJ2-4
TGTGCCAGCAGCTTAGGCGGCGCCAAAAACATTCAGTACTTC
CASSLGGAKNIQYF